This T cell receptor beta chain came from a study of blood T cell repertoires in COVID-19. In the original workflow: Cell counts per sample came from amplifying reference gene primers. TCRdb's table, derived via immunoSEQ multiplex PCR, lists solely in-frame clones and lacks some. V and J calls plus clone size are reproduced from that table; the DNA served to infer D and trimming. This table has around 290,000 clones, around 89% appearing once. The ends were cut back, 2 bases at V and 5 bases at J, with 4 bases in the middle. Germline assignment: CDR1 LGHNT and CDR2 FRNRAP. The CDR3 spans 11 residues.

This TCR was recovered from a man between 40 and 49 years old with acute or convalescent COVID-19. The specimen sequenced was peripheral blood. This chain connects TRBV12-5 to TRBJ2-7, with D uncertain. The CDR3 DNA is TGTGCTAGTGGTTTGCTTGACGAGCAGTACTTC. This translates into CASGLLDEQYF.